The 27 T cell receptor beta chains reported below all come from one sample, sequenced in a study of blood T cell repertoires in COVID-19. Data came from immunoSEQ multiplex PCR; TCRdb stores just in-frame clones and leaves some out. The table shows roughly 130,000 clones, with over 75% occurring only once. The sequencing input was peripheral blood. The receptor source for this set is a man between 35 and 55 years old with active or convalescent COVID-19.

The rearrangement uses TRBV27 and TRBJ2-2, with TRBD1 matching over 10 bases. The CDR3 sequence is 18 residues long. The germline CDR1 and CDR2 sequences are MNHEY and SMNVEV (reference sequence). J was trimmed by 1 base and V by 4 bases; bases with no gene match: 9. CDR3 protein: CASSSAPGQGMNTGELFF. The CDR3 bases are TGTGCCAGCAGTTCCGCGCCGGGACAGGGGATGAACACCGGGGAGCTGTTTTTT.

The CDR3 reads CASSPMGQVSPSNQPQHF. The CDR3 DNA sequence: TGTGCCAGCTCACCGATGGGACAGGTCTCCCCTAGCAATCAGCCCCAGCATTTT. This chain links TRBV18 with TRBJ1-5; 8 nucleotides agree with TRBD1. The junction had 10 bases not matched to a gene; V was cut back by 3 bases and J by 0 bases. Germline V gene sequence: CDR1 KGHSH, CDR2 LQKENI. The CDR3 totals 18 residues.

This clone appeared a few times. In DNA form, the CDR3 reads TGTGCCAGCAGACTCGCCCTTGGCACTGAAGCTTTCTTT. Translating it yields CASRLALGTEAFF. The genes are TRBV25-1 and TRBJ1-1; D remains ambiguous. This CDR3 has 13 residues. V gave up 6 bases and J gave up 4 bases, with 12 bases separating them. The V gene's germline CDR1 is MGHDK and CDR2 SYGVNS.

The chain employs TRBV20-1 and TRBJ1-2; no clear D. V lost 6 bases, J lost 9 bases, and 11 bases lay in between. This CDR3 is 10 amino acids long. In germline, CDR1 is DFQATT, CDR2 SNEGSKA (reference sequence). CDR3 residues: CSASSGSYTF. The CDR3 coding sequence is TGCAGTGCGAGCTCGGGAAGCTACACCTTC.

The chain combines TRBV30 with TRBJ1-5, with a possible D match to TRBD1 (5 bases). Germline CDR1 GTSNPN, CDR2 SVGIG (reference sequence). V lost 2 bases and J lost 4, with 9 bases in between. The CDR3 runs 13 residues. For the CDR3, the DNA is TGTGCCTGGAGTTTCGGGGGGAATCAGCCCCAGCATTTT. Protein sequence: CAWSFGGNQPQHF. Complete variable domain (other parts from reference TRBV30 and TRBJ1-5): SQTIHQWPATLVQPVGSPLSLECTVEGTSNPNLYWYRQAAGRGLQLLFYSVGIGQISSEVPQNLSASRPQDRQFILSSKKLLLSDSGFYLCAWSFGGNQPQHFGDGTRLSIL.

This chain uses TRBV2 with TRBJ2-7, with 8 bases that match TRBD2. Trimming at V came to 5 bases and at J to 6 bases, leaving 9 bases not matched to a gene. CDR3 length: 14 amino acids. The germline CDR1 and CDR2 sequences are SNHLY and FYNNEI. CDR3 residues: CASSQNGGAAEQYF. DNA of the CDR3: TGTGCCAGCAGTCAAAACGGGGGGGCCGCCGAGCAGTACTTC. The full variable domain, rest sourced from reference TRBV2 and TRBJ2-7, is EPEVTQTPSHQVTQMGQEVILRCVPISNHLYFYWYRQILGQKVEFLVSFYNNEISEKSEIFDDQFSVERPDGSNFTLKIRSTKLEDSAMYFCASSQNGGAAEQYFGPGTRLTVT.

The CDR3 bases are TGTGCCAGTAGTATCAGGGCAGGTGGAGCTAACTATGGCTACACCTTC. Its translation is CASSIRAGGANYGYTF. This sequence joins TRBV19 and TRBJ1-2; TRBD1 might be the D (5 bases). The V end lost 3 bases, the J end lost 0 bases, and 14 bases lay between the germline ends. CDR1 is LNHDA and CDR2 is SQIVND in the germline V gene (reference sequence). This CDR3 has 16 amino acids.

The chain has TRBV29-1 and TRBJ2-2; 10 bases map to TRBD2. J was trimmed by 6 bases and V by 2 bases; bases with no gene match: 6. The germline gives CDR1 SQVTM, CDR2 ANQGSEA. The CDR3 runs to 15 residues. The CDR3 nucleotides read TGCAGCGTTGAACTGGGACTAGCGAGGCCCGGGGAGCTGTTTTTT. Translation gives CSVELGLARPGELFF.

This clone was found once. The chain couples TRBV19 to TRBJ1-5, with 8 nucleotides matching TRBD1. This CDR3 has 13 residues. The germline V gene has CDR1 LNHDA and CDR2 SQIVND (reference sequence). The junction had 6 bases not matched to a gene; V was cut back by 7 bases and J by 7 bases. CDR3 sequence: CASNNRGSQPQHF. The CDR3 DNA reads TGTGCCAGTAATAACAGGGGGAGCCAGCCCCAGCATTTT.

The V call is TRBV6-5, the J call TRBJ1-1, with TRBD1 matching 10 bases. With V trimmed by 5 bases and J by 5 bases, 8 bases remained unmatched. The CDR3 is 15 residues long. The V gene's germline CDR1 is MNHEY and CDR2 SVGAGI. The DNA of the CDR3 is TGTGCCAGCAGTCCGACAGGGGGCGGGCGGACTGAAGCTTTCTTT. This gives the protein CASSPTGGGRTEAFF.

The chain recombines TRBV18 with TRBJ2-7; 9 bases match TRBD1. The CDR3 spans 14 residues. With V trimmed by 2 bases and J by 5 bases, 4 bases remained unmatched. Germline CDR1 KGHSH, CDR2 LQKENI. CDR3 DNA: TGTGCCAGCTCACCAAGGACAGGGGTCCACGAGCAGTACTTC. As protein: CASSPRTGVHEQYF.

The rearrangement links TRBV11-1 to TRBJ2-5; D remains unclear. Germline V gene data show CDR1 as SGHAT and CDR2 as FQDESV (reference sequence). Trimming took off 3 bases at V and 3 bases at J, with 14 bases between the two ends. The CDR3 is 15 residues long. The CDR3 sequence is CASSLSTVMKETQYF. For the CDR3, the DNA is TGTGCCAGCAGCTTGTCAACTGTAATGAAAGAGACCCAGTACTTC.

CDR3 DNA: TGTGCTAGTGGTTTGGACCCCCCCGGGAATGGCTACACCTTC. It specifies CASGLDPPGNGYTF. The chain employs TRBV12-5 and TRBJ1-2; D remains ambiguous. The CDR3 contains 14 residues. Trimming pared 1 base from V and 6 bases from J, leaving 12 bases between. The germline CDR1 and CDR2 sequences are LGHNT and FRNRAP.

On this clone: Other DNA variants within this sample encode the same CDR3. The chain joins TRBV12-3 or TRBV12-4 to TRBJ2-3, with D tentatively TRBD1 (5 bases). V shed 2 bases and J shed 3 bases, with 6 bases lying between them. The CDR3 covers 13 residues. The DNA of the CDR3 is TGTGCCAGCAGTTTACCAGGGACAGATACGCAGTATTTT. Residues: CASSLPGTDTQYF.

The V gene is TRBV3-1 (or the pseudogene TRBV3-2), the J gene TRBJ2-7; 13 bases are a match to TRBD2. This CDR3 is built from 17 residues. V shed 1 base and J 2 bases; nucleotides not matched to a gene: 5. Germline CDR1 LGHDT, CDR2 YNNKEL (reference sequence). CDR3 region: CASSQGLAGGLAYEQYF. The CDR3 coding sequence is TGTGCCAGCAGCCAAGGACTAGCGGGGGGCCTGGCCTACGAGCAGTACTTC.

J is TRBJ1-5 and V is TRBV4-1; 7 bases line up with TRBD1. CDR3 length: 18 amino acids. After removal of 3 bases from V and 0 bases from J, the junction contained 11 bases not matched to a gene. CDR1 and CDR2 (germline): MGHRA, YSYEKL. This CDR3 is CASSQELTGTDSNQPQHF. The CDR3 nucleotides are TGCGCCAGCAGCCAGGAACTTACCGGGACAGATAGCAATCAGCCCCAGCATTTT.

The gene calls are TRBV27 and TRBJ2-7; 11 bases align to TRBD1. After removal of 5 bases from V and 3 bases from J, the junction contained 6 bases not matched to a gene. The CDR3 extends over 15 amino acids. Germline V gene sequence: CDR1 MNHEY, CDR2 SMNVEV (reference sequence). The CDR3 sequence: CASSRTGTGGYEQYF. DNA of the CDR3: TGTGCCAGCAGTAGGACCGGGACAGGGGGCTACGAGCAGTACTTC.

The chain uses TRBV18 and TRBJ2-5, with 8 nucleotides matching TRBD1. Trimming at V came to 0 bases and at J to 2 bases, leaving 2 bases not matched to a gene. This CDR3 is built from 15 residues. Germline V gene lookup returns CDR1 KGHSH and CDR2 LQKENI. In nucleotides, the CDR3 is TGTGCCAGCTCACCACCCGGGACAGGTCAAGAGACCCAGTACTTC. This translates into CASSPPGTGQETQYF.

The chain couples TRBV7-2 to TRBJ2-3; 10 bases line up with TRBD1. V trimming: 1 base; J trimming: 0 bases; junction bases outside the gene matches: 4. The CDR3 runs 17 residues. CDR1 SGHTA and CDR2 FQGNSA come from the germline V gene. CDR3 protein: CASSLGDRGLSTDTQYF. In nucleotides, the CDR3 is TGTGCCAGCAGCTTAGGGGACAGGGGACTAAGCACAGATACGCAGTATTTT.

This chain uses TRBV28 with TRBJ1-5, with D possibly matching TRBD1 (6 bases). V shed 1 base and J shed 7 bases, with 14 bases lying between them. The V gene's germline CDR1 is MDHEN and CDR2 SYDVKM. The CDR3 length is 15 residues. This CDR3 is CASSLSAGGGQPQHF. The CDR3 nucleotides are TGTGCCAGCAGTTTATCCGCGGGGGGCGGACAGCCCCAGCATTTT.

CDR3: CATSDYPTGTVISGANVLTF. The CDR3 DNA reads TGTGCCACCAGTGATTATCCAACCGGGACAGTTATCTCTGGGGCCAACGTCCTGACTTTC. This chain uses TRBV24-1 with TRBJ2-6; 7 bases fit TRBD1. CDR1 is KGHDR and CDR2 is SFDVKD in the germline V gene. The CDR3 is 20 residues long. V was clipped by 2 bases and J by 0 bases; unmatched bases: 12.

This chain joins TRBV6-5 and TRBJ1-4, with a possible D match to TRBD1 (5 bases). The CDR3 runs to 12 residues. The ends were cut back, 6 bases at V and 7 bases at J, with 9 bases in the middle. Germline CDR1 MNHEY, CDR2 SVGAGI. The CDR3 sequence: CASSSRGEKLFF. In DNA form, the CDR3 reads TGTGCCAGCAGCTCTAGGGGTGAAAAACTGTTTTTT.

The chain links TRBV4-2 to TRBJ1-5; the D gene is possibly TRBD1 (5 bases). The germline V gene encodes CDR1 LGHNA and CDR2 YNFKEQ. CDR3 size: 17 residues. V was clipped by 3 bases and J by 7 bases, with 22 bases between them. The CDR3 nucleotides are TGTGCCAGCAGCCAGGTCGGCGGGGGAAAATATTACCAGCCCCAGCATTTT. This gives the protein CASSQVGGGKYYQPQHF.

This chain uses TRBV6-4 with TRBJ2-2; 7 nucleotides agree with TRBD1. The CDR3 covers 14 residues. The J segment lost 1 base and the V segment lost 5 bases, leaving 1 base of the junction unmatched. In germline, CDR1 is MRHNA, CDR2 SNTAGT. Here the CDR3 reads CASSPGGNTGELFF. The DNA for the CDR3 is TGTGCCAGCAGTCCAGGGGGGAACACCGGGGAGCTGTTTTTT.

J is TRBJ2-5 and V is TRBV13; 7 positions agree with TRBD1. CDR3 length: 12 residues. The V gene's germline CDR1 is PRHDT and CDR2 FYEKMQ (reference sequence). V shed 4 bases, J shed 7 bases, and the junction held 3 bases outside the gene matches. As DNA, the CDR3 is TGTGCCAGCAGCTGGGACAGTCGGACCCAGTACTTC. It is translated as CASSWDSRTQYF.

The chain carries TRBV9 and TRBJ2-7, with TRBD2 matching 9 bases. The CDR3 totals 14 residues. The J segment lost 4 bases and the V segment lost 4 bases, leaving 6 bases of the junction unmatched. Looked up from germline, CDR1 is SGDLS and CDR2 is YYNGEE. CDR3 DNA: TGTGCCAGCAGCTCGGACGCGGGGGGGTACGAGCAGTACTTC. It translates to CASSSDAGGYEQYF. Based on the CDR3 plus reference TRBV9 and TRBJ2-7, the full variable domain is DSGVTQTPKHLITATGQRVTLRCSPRSGDLSVYWYQQSLDQGLQFLIQYYNGEERAKGNILERFSAQQFPDLHSELNLSSLELGDSALYFCASSSDAGGYEQYFGPGTRLTVT.

The rearrangement uses TRBV12-5 and TRBJ2-5; D is perhaps TRBD1 (6 bases). Germline V lookup: CDR1 LGHNT, CDR2 FRNRAP. V lost 6 bases, J lost 4 bases, and 12 bases lay in between. This CDR3 is built from 13 residues. CDR3 residues: CASGHSDRETQYF. The CDR3, as DNA: TGTGCTAGTGGCCACTCGGACAGAGAGACCCAGTACTTC.